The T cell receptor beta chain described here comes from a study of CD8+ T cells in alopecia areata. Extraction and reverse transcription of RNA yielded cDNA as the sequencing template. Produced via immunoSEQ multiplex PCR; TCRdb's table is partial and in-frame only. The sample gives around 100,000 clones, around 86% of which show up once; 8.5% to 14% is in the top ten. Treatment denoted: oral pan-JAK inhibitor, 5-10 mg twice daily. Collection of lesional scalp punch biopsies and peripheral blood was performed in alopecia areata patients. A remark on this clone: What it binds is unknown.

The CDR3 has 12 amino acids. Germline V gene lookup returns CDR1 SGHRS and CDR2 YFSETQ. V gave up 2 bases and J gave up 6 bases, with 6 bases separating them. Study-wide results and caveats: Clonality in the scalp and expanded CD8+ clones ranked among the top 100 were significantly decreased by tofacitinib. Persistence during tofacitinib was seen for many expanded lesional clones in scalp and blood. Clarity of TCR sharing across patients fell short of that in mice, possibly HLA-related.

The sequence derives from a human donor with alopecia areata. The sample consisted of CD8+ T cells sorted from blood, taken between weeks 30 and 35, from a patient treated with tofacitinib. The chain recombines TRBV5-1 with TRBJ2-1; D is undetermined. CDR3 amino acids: CASSLITNEQFF. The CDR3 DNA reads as TGCGCCAGCAGCTTAATCACCAATGAGCAGTTCTTC.